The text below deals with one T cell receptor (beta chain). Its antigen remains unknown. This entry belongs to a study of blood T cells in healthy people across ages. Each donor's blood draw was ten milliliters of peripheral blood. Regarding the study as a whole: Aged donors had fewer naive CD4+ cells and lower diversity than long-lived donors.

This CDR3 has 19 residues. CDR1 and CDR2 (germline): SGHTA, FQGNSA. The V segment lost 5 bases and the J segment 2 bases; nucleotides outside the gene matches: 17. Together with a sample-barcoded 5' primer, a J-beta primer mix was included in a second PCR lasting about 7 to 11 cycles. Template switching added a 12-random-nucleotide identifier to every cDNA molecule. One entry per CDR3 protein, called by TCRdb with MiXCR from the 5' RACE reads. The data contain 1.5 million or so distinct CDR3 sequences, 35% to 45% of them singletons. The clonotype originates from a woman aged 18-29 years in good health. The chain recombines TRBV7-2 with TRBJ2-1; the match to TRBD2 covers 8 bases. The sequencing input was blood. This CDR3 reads CASSQTGGTVLATYNEQFF. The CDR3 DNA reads TGTGCCAGCAGCCAGACGGGGGGGACTGTACTAGCGACCTACAATGAGCAGTTCTTC.